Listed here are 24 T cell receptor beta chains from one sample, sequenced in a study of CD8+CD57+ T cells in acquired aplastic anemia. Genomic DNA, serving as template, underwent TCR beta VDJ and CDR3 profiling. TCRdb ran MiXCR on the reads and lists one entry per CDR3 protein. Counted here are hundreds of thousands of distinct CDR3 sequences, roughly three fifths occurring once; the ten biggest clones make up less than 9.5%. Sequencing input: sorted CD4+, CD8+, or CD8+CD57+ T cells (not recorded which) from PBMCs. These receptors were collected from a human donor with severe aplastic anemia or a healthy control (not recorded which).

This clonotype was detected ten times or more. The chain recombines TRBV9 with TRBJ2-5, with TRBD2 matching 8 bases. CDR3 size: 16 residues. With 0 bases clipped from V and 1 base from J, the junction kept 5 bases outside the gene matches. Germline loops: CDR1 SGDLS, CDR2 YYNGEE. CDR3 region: CASSVGAGAPQETQYF. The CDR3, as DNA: TGTGCCAGCAGCGTAGGAGCGGGGGCTCCCCAAGAGACCCAGTACTTC.

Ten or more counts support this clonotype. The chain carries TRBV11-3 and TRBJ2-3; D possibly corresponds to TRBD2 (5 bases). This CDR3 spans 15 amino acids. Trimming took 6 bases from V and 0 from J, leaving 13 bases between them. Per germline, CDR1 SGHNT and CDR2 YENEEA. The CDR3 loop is CASRKRGLSTDTQYF. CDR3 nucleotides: TGTGCCAGCAGGAAACGAGGGCTCAGCACAGATACGCAGTATTTT.

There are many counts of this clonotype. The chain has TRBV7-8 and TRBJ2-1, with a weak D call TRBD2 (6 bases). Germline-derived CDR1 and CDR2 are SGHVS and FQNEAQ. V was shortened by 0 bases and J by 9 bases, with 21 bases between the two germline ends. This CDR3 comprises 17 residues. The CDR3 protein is CASSLAAGGSFFLEQFF. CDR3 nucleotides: TGTGCCAGCAGCTTAGCAGCTGGGGGGTCTTTTTTCCTTGAGCAGTTCTTC.

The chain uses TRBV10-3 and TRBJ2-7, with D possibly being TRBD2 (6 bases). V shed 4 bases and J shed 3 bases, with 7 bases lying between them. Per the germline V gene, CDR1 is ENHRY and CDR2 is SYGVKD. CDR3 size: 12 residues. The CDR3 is CAISGRGYEQYF. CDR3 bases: TGTGCCATCAGTGGGCGGGGCTACGAGCAGTACTTC.

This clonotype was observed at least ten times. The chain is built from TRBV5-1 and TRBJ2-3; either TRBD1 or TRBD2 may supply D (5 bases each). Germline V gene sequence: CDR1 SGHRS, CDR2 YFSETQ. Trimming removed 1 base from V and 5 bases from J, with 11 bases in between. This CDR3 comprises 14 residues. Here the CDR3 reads CASSLTGLEDTQYF. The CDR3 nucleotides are TGCGCCAGCAGCTTGACGGGGCTCGAAGATACGCAGTATTTT.

The DNA for the CDR3 is TGCGCCAGCAGCTTGGTTGGGACTAGCGACTACAATGAGCAGTTCTTC. Protein sequence: CASSLVGTSDYNEQFF. The J gene is TRBJ2-1, the V gene TRBV5-1; 10 nucleotides agree with TRBD2. CDR3 length: 16 residues. CDR1 and CDR2 (germline): SGHRS, YFSETQ. Trimming cost V 0 bases and J 3 bases; bases outside gene matches: 3. Variable domain in full (rest from reference TRBV5-1 and TRBJ2-1): KAGVTQTPRYLIKTRGQQVTLSCSPISGHRSVSWYQQTPGQGLQFLFEYFSETQRNKGNFPGRFSGRQFSNSRSEMNVSTLELGDSALYLCASSLVGTSDYNEQFFGPGTRLTVL.

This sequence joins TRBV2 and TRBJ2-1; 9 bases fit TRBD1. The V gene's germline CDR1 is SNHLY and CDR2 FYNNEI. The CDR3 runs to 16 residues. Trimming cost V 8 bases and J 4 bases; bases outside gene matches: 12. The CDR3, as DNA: TGTGCCAGCTTATCGTGGGGACAGGGCGGATACAATGAGCAGTTCTTC. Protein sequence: CASLSWGQGGYNEQFF.

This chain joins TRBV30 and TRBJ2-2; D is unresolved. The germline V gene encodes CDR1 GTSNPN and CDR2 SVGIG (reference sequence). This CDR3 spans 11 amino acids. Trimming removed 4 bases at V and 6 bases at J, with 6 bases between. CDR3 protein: CAWNSAGELFF. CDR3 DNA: TGTGCCTGGAACAGTGCCGGGGAGCTGTTTTTT.

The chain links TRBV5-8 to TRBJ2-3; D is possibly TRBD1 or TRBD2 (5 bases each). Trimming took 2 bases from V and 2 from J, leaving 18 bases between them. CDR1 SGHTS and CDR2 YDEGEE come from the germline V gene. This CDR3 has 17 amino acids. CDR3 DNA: TGTGCCAGCAGCTTCGAGGGGACCAACGTCCTCACAGATACGCAGTATTTT. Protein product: CASSFEGTNVLTDTQYF.

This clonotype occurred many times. CDR3 region: CASSFFGALGGEAFF. DNA for the CDR3: TGCGCCAGCAGCTTCTTTGGGGCGCTGGGCGGTGAAGCTTTCTTT. The genes are TRBV5-1 and TRBJ1-1; a possible D gene is TRBD1 (5 bases). CDR1 is SGHRS and CDR2 is YFSETQ in the germline V gene. The CDR3 has 15 residues. Trimming removed 2 bases at V and 7 bases at J, with 18 bases between. The full variable domain, with the rest looked up from reference TRBV5-1 and TRBJ1-1, is KAGVTQTPRYLIKTRGQQVTLSCSPISGHRSVSWYQQTPGQGLQFLFEYFSETQRNKGNFPGRFSGRQFSNSRSEMNVSTLELGDSALYLCASSFFGALGGEAFFGQGTRLTVV.

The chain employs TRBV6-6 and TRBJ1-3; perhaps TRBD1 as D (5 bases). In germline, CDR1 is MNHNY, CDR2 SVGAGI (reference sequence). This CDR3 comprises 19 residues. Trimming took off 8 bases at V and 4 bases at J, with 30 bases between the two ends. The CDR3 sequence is CASGQQQGSGSVSGNTIYF. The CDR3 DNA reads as TGTGCCAGCGGCCAACAGCAGGGTAGCGGTAGTGTTTCCGGAAACACCATATATTTT.

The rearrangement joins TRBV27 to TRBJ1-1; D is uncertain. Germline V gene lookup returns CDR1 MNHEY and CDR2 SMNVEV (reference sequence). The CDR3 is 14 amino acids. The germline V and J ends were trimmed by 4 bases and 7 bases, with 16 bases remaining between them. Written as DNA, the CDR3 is TGTGCCAGCAGTTCGAGGACGGTATTTAATGAAGCTTTCTTT. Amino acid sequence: CASSSRTVFNEAFF.

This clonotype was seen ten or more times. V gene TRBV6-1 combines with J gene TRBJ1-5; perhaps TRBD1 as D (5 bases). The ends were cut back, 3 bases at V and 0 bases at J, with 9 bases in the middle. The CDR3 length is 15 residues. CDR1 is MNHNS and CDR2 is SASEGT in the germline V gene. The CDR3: CASSDPGASNQPQHF. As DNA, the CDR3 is TGTGCCAGCAGTGACCCCGGGGCTAGCAATCAGCCCCAGCATTTT.

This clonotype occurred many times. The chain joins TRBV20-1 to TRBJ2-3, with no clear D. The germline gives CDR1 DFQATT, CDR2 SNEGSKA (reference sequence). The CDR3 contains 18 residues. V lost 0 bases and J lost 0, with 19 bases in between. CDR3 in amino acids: CSARDGVGWRSSTDTQYF. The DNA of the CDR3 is TGCAGTGCTAGAGATGGGGTAGGTTGGAGATCGAGCACAGATACGCAGTATTTT.

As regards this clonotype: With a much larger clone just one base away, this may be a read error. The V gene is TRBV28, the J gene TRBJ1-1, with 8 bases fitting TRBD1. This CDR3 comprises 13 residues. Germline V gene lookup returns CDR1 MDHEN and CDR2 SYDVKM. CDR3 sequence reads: CASSLLTGGEASF. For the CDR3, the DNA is TGTGCCAGCAGTTTATTAACAGGGGGGGAAGCTTCCTTT.

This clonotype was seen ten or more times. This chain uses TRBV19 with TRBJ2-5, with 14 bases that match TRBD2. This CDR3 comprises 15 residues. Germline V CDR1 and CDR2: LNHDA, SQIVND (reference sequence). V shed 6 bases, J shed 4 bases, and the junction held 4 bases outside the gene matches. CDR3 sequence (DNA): TGTGCCAGTAGCCAAGGACTAGCGGGGGGAGAGACCCAGTACTTC. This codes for CASSQGLAGGETQYF.

The CDR3 sequence: CASSHVGRAYEQYF. The DNA for the CDR3 is TGTGCCAGCAGCCACGTGGGTAGGGCCTACGAGCAGTACTTC. The gene calls are TRBV7-9 and TRBJ2-7; D is unresolved. The CDR3 extends over 14 amino acids. CDR1 is SEHNR and CDR2 is FQNEAQ in the germline V gene (reference sequence). Trimming left V 5 bases short and J 2 bases short, with 13 bases between.

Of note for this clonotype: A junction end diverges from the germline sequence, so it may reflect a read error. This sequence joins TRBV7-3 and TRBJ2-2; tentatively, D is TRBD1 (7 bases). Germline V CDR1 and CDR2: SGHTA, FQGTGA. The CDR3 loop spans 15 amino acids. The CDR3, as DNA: TGTGCCAGCAGCCCTTCAGGGGGGAACACCGAGGAGCTGTTTTTT. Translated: CASSPSGGNTEELFF. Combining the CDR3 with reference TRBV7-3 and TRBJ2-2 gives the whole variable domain GAGVSQTPSNKVTEKGKYVELRCDPISGHTALYWYRQSLGQGPEFLIYFQGTGAADDSGLPNDRFFAVRPEGSVSTLKIQRTERGDSAVYLCASSPSGGNTEELFFGEGSRLTVL.

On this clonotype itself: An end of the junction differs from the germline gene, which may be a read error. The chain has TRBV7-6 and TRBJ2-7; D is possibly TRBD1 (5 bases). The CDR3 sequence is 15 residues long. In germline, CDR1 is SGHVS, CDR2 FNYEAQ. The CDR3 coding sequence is TGTTCCAGCAGCTCAGGACATGTATCGGTCTCCGAGCAGTACTTC. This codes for CSSSSGHVSVSEQYF.

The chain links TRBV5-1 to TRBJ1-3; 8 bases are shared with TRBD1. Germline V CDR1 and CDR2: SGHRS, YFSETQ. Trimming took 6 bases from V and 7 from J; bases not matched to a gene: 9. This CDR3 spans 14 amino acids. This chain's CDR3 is CASNLDWTGNTIYF. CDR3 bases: TGCGCCAGCAACCTGGACTGGACAGGGAACACCATATATTTT.

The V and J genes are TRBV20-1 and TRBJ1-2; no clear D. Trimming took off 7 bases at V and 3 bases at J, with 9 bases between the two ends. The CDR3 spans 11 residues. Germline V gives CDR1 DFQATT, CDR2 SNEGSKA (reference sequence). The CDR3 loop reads CSVWEDYGYTF. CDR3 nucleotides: TGCAGTGTCTGGGAAGACTATGGCTACACCTTC.

The CDR3 spells CASSQGTGPILGYTF. The CDR3 DNA reads TGCGCCAGCAGCCAAGGGACAGGGCCTATACTCGGCTACACCTTC. V is TRBV4-3 and J is TRBJ1-2; TRBD1 matches 8 bases. V lost 1 base and J lost 8; bases outside the gene matches: 9. The length of the CDR3 is 15 residues. Germline V CDR1 and CDR2: LGHNA, YSLEER.

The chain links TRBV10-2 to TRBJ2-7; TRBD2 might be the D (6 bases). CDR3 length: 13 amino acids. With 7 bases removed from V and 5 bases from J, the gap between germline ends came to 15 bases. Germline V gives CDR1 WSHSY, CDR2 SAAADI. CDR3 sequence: CASKEGWVDEQYF. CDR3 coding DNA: TGCGCCAGCAAGGAGGGATGGGTCGACGAGCAGTACTTC.

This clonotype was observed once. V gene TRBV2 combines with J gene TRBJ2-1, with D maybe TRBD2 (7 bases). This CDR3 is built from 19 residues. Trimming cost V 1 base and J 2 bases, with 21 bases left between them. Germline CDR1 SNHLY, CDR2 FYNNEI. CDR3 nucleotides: TGTGCCAGCAGTGAAGGGGGGGGGCCCGGTCACCCTACCTACAATGAGCAGTTCTTC. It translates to CASSEGGGPGHPTYNEQFF.